These 16 T cell receptor beta chains originate from one sample sequenced in a study of T cell responses to AZD1222 COVID-19 vaccine. TCRdb keeps only in-frame clones here, not all; method: immunoSEQ multiplex PCR. The profile shows about 140,000 clones, roughly 92% of them singletons. The sample consisted of peripheral blood, taken on day 0 of AZD1222 vaccination. All receptors come from an adult in good health.

The rearrangement links TRBV6-5 to TRBJ1-2; TRBD1 might be the D (6 bases). CDR3 length: 14 residues. Germline V gene lookup returns CDR1 MNHEY and CDR2 SVGAGI. Trimming left V 6 bases short and J 0 bases short, with 11 bases between. Here the CDR3 reads CASRRQDPNYGYTF. CDR3 DNA: TGTGCCAGCAGGCGACAGGATCCTAACTATGGCTACACCTTC.

The count of this clone is one. CDR3 residues: CASSLRQIGNGYTF. The CDR3 DNA reads as TGCGCCAGCAGCTTGAGGCAGATAGGGAATGGCTACACCTTC. The chain employs TRBV5-1 and TRBJ1-2; D is ambiguous. CDR1 and CDR2 (germline): SGHRS, YFSETQ. The CDR3 has 14 amino acids. V was pared by 1 base and J by 6 bases, with 13 bases between.

The V gene is TRBV19, the J gene TRBJ1-1; D is unresolved. CDR3 length: 15 residues. Germline V CDR1 and CDR2: LNHDA, SQIVND (reference sequence). The V end was cut by 6 bases, the J end by 7 bases, with 21 bases between. This CDR3 is CASSPLSVGGIEAFF. CDR3 coding DNA: TGTGCCAGTAGCCCCCTCTCGGTGGGTGGCATTGAAGCTTTCTTT.

The rearrangement uses TRBV5-1 and TRBJ2-7, with 11 bases lining up with TRBD1. Germline V gene sequence: CDR1 SGHRS, CDR2 YFSETQ. Trimming at V came to 5 bases and at J to 7 bases, leaving 8 bases not matched to a gene. The CDR3 runs to 14 residues. Here the CDR3 reads CASSAGQGAGEQYF. DNA for the CDR3: TGCGCCAGCAGTGCTGGACAGGGGGCTGGAGAGCAGTACTTC.

This chain connects TRBV18 to TRBJ1-1, with TRBD1 as a possible D gene (6 bases). CDR3 length: 15 amino acids. Germline V gene lookup returns CDR1 KGHSH and CDR2 LQKENI. V was trimmed by 0 bases and J by 5 bases, leaving 13 bases between them. CDR3 region: CASSPPGQRGTEAFF. As DNA, the CDR3 is TGTGCCAGCTCACCACCGGGCCAAAGGGGGACTGAAGCTTTCTTT.

The CDR3 protein is CAWSVRPARGGNEKLFF. The CDR3 nucleotides are TGTGCCTGGAGTGTACGGCCCGCACGCGGGGGTAATGAAAAACTGTTTTTT. The chain combines TRBV30 with TRBJ1-4, with TRBD1 as a possible D gene (5 bases). CDR1 is GTSNPN, CDR2 SVGIG, per germline (reference sequence). This CDR3 comprises 17 residues. Trimming removed 0 bases at V and 4 bases at J, with 18 bases between.

This clone came up once. This chain joins TRBV10-2 and TRBJ2-7, with unresolved D. The ends were cut back, 2 bases at V and 1 base at J, with 6 bases in the middle. There are 13 residues in the CDR3. Germline-derived CDR1 and CDR2 are WSHSY and SAAADI. The CDR3 DNA reads as TGCGCCAGCAGTGAGGGCCTTTCCTACGAGCAGTACTTC. Protein: CASSEGLSYEQYF.

V gene TRBV5-1 combines with J gene TRBJ1-1; D gene ambiguous. The CDR3 loop spans 13 amino acids. Germline V gives CDR1 SGHRS, CDR2 YFSETQ. V was trimmed by 6 bases and J by 0 bases, leaving 9 bases between them. CDR3 DNA sequence: TGCGCCAGCAAGGCGGCGATGAACACTGAAGCTTTCTTT. It specifies CASKAAMNTEAFF.

The rearrangement joins TRBV19 to TRBJ2-3, with 14 bases identical to TRBD2. The V and J ends lost 4 bases and 5 bases, in that order; junction bases with no gene match: 2. The CDR3 is 15 amino acids. CDR1 and CDR2 from the germline V gene are LNHDA and SQIVND (reference sequence). The CDR3 loop reads CASSRLAGGVDTQYF. CDR3 coding DNA: TGTGCCAGTAGTAGACTAGCGGGAGGGGTAGATACGCAGTATTTT. Full variable domain (rest looked up from reference TRBV19 and TRBJ2-3): DGGITQSPKYLFRKEGQNVTLSCEQNLNHDAMYWYRQDPGQGLRLIYYSQIVNDFQKGDIAEGYSVSREKKESFPLTVTSAQKNPTAFYLCASSRLAGGVDTQYFGPGTRLTVL.

The DNA for the CDR3 is TGTGCCACCAGCAGAGATTTGGTCGGACTAGGAAGGACAGATACGCAGTATTTT. Its protein product is CATSRDLVGLGRTDTQYF. The gene calls are TRBV15 and TRBJ2-3; 7 positions match TRBD2. V shed 0 bases, J shed 3 bases, and the junction held 12 bases outside the gene matches. The V gene's germline CDR1 is LNHNV and CDR2 YYDKDF (reference sequence). The CDR3 runs to 18 residues.

In this sample, this clone turned up once. V is TRBV30 and J is TRBJ2-5; 10 bases map to TRBD2. Germline assignment: CDR1 GTSNPN and CDR2 SVGIG (reference sequence). J gave up 5 bases and V 4 bases, and 7 bases lay outside the gene matches. The CDR3 consists of 14 residues. The CDR3 nucleotides read TGTGCCTGGACTAGCGGGAGCGTTGGGGAGACCCAGTACTTC. It yields the protein CAWTSGSVGETQYF.

The rearrangement joins TRBV19 to TRBJ2-3; 10 bases line up with TRBD2. V was clipped by 7 bases and J by 2 bases; unmatched bases: 15. The CDR3 is made up of 18 amino acids. Per the germline V gene, CDR1 is LNHDA and CDR2 is SQIVND (reference sequence). The CDR3: CASTYQRTSGEVTDTQYF. The CDR3 DNA follows: TGTGCCAGTACCTATCAGAGGACTAGCGGAGAAGTCACAGATACGCAGTATTTT.

This sequence joins TRBV5-1 and TRBJ1-1, with 8 bases that match TRBD1. The J segment lost 3 bases and the V segment lost 0 bases, leaving 10 bases of the junction unmatched. This CDR3 is built from 17 residues. Looked up from germline, CDR1 is SGHRS and CDR2 is YFSETQ. DNA for the CDR3: TGCGCCAGCAGCTTGGTAACGACAGGGGAAACTTACACTGAAGCTTTCTTT. Amino acid sequence: CASSLVTTGETYTEAFF.

The V gene is TRBV5-8, the J gene TRBJ1-2; D is ambiguous. CDR3 length: 12 residues. Trimming cost V 3 bases and J 6 bases, with 9 bases left between them. Germline V gene data show CDR1 as SGHTS and CDR2 as YDEGEE. CDR3 nucleotide sequence: TGTGCCAGCAGCTACCGTGGGGATGGCTACACCTTC. Its protein product is CASSYRGDGYTF.

V and J are TRBV5-1 and TRBJ1-1; D uncertain. From germline, CDR1 is SGHRS and CDR2 YFSETQ. The V end lost 0 bases, the J end lost 3 bases, and 0 bases lay between the germline ends. The CDR3 totals 11 residues. The CDR3 here is CASSLDTEAFF. Written as DNA, the CDR3 is TGCGCCAGCAGCTTGGACACTGAAGCTTTCTTT.

The chain has TRBV5-4 and TRBJ2-3; TRBD2 matches 7 bases. The germline CDR1 and CDR2 sequences are SGHNT and YYREEE (reference sequence). The CDR3 extends over 14 amino acids. Unmatched junction bases numbered 6, after V lost 4 bases and J lost 4 bases. This chain's CDR3 is CASSRMTSSDTQYF. CDR3 in DNA: TGTGCCAGCAGCCGGATGACTAGCTCAGATACGCAGTATTTT.